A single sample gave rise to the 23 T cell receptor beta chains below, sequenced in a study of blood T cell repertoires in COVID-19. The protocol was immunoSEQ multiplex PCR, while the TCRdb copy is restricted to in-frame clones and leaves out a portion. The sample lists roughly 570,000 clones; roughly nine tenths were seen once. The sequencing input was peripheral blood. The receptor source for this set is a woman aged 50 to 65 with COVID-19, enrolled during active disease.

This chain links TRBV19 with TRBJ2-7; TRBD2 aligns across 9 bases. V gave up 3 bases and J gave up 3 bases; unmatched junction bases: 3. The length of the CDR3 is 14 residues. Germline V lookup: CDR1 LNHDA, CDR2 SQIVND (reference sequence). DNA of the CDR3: TGTGCCAGTAGTATTGCTAGCGGGGACTACGAGCAGTACTTC. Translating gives CASSIASGDYEQYF. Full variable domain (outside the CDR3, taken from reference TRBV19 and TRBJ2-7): DGGITQSPKYLFRKEGQNVTLSCEQNLNHDAMYWYRQDPGQGLRLIYYSQIVNDFQKGDIAEGYSVSREKKESFPLTVTSAQKNPTAFYLCASSIASGDYEQYFGPGTRLTVT.

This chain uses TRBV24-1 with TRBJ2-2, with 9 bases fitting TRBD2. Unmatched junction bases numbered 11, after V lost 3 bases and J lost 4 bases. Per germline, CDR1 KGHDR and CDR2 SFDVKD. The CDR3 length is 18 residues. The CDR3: CATSDEHVAGARTGELFF. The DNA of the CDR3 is TGTGCCACCAGTGATGAACACGTAGCGGGGGCACGCACCGGGGAGCTGTTTTTT.

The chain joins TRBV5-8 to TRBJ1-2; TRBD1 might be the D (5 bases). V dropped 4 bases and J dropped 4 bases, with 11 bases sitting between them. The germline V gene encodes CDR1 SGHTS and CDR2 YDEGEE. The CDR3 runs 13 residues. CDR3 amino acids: CASSAMGGYGYTF. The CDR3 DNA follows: TGTGCCAGCAGCGCGATGGGGGGCTATGGCTACACCTTC.

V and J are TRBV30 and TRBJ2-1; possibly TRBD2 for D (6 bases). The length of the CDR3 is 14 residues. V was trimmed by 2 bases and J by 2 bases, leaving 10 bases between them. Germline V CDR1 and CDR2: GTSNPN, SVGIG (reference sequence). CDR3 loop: CAWSRGIAYNEQFF. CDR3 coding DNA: TGTGCCTGGAGTCGGGGGATCGCCTACAATGAGCAGTTCTTC.

Here the CDR3 reads CAWRSFYEQYF. CDR3 nucleotides: TGTGCCTGGAGGTCATTCTACGAGCAGTACTTC. This sequence joins TRBV30 and TRBJ2-7; D not certain. The CDR3 totals 11 residues. The V end was cut by 3 bases, the J end by 3 bases, with 6 bases between. Germline loops: CDR1 GTSNPN, CDR2 SVGIG (reference sequence).

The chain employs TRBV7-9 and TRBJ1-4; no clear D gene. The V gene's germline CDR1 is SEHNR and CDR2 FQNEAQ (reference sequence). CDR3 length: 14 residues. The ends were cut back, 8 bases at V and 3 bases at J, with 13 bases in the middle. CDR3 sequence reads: CASASGVANEKLFF. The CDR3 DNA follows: TGTGCCAGCGCCTCCGGGGTCGCTAATGAAAAACTGTTTTTT. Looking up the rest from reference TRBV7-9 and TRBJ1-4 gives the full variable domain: DTGVSQNPRHKITKRGQNVTFRCDPISEHNRLYWYRQTLGQGPEFLTYFQNEAQLEKSRLLSDRFSAERPKGSFSTLEIQRTEQGDSAMYLCASASGVANEKLFFGSGTQLSVL.

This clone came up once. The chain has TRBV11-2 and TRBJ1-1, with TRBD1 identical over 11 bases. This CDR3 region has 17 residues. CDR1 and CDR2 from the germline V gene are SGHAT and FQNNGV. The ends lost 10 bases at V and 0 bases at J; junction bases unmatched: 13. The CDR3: CANAYLDRGRVNTEAFF. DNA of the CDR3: TGTGCCAACGCCTACTTGGACAGGGGGCGGGTGAACACTGAAGCTTTCTTT.

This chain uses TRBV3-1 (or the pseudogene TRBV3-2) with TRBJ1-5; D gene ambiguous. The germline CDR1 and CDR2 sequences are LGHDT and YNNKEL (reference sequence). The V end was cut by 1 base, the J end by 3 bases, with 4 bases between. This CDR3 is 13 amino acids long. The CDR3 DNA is TGTGCCAGCAGCCAAGCTACCAATCAGCCCCAGCATTTT. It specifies CASSQATNQPQHF.

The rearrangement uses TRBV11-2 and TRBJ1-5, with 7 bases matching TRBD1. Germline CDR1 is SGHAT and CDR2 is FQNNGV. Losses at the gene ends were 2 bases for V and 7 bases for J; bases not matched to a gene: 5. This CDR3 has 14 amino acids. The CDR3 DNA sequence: TGTGCCAGCAGCTTACAGGGGGTCAGACAGCCCCAGCATTTT. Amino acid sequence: CASSLQGVRQPQHF.

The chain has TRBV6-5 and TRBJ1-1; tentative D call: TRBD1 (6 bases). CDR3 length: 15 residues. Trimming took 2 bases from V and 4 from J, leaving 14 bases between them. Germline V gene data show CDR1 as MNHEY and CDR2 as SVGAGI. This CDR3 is CASSYRQTGPTEAFF. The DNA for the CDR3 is TGTGCCAGCAGTTACAGACAGACAGGACCCACTGAAGCTTTCTTT.

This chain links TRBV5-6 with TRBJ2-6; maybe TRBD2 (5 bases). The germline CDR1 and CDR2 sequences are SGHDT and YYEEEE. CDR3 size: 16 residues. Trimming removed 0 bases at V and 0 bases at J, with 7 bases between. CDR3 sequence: CASSLAGGSGANVLTF. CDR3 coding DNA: TGTGCCAGCAGCTTGGCTGGAGGCTCTGGGGCCAACGTCCTGACTTTC.

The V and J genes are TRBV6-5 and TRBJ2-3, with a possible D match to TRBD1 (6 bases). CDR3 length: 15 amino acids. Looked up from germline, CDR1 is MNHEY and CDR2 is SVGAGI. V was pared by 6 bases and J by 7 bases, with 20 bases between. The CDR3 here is CASSFDRFLLNTQYF. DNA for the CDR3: TGTGCCAGCAGCTTCGACAGGTTCCTTTTGAATACGCAGTATTTT.

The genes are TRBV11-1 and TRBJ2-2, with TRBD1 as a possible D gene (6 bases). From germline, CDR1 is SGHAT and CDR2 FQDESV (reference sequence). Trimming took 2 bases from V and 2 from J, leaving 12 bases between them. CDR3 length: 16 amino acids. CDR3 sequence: CASSLTDSLNTGELFF. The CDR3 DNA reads TGTGCCAGCAGCTTAACGGACAGCCTAAACACCGGGGAGCTGTTTTTT.

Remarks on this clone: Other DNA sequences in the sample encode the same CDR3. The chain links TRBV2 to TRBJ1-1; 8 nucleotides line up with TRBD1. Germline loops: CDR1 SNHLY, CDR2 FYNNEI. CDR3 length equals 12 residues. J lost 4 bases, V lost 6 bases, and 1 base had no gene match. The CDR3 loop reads CASRQGGTEAFF. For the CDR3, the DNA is TGTGCCAGCAGACAGGGGGGCACTGAAGCTTTCTTT.

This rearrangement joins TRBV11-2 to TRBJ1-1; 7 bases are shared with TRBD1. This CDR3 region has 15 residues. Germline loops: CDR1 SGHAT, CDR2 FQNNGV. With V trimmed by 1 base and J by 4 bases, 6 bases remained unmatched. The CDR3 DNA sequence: TGTGCCAGCAGCTTAGTCCGGGCAGGGGGCACTGAAGCTTTCTTT. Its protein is CASSLVRAGGTEAFF.

The CDR3 nucleotides read TGTGCCAGCAGGTCCTTAGCGGGGGGGACCTCCTACGAGCAGTACTTC. It specifies CASRSLAGGTSYEQYF. J is TRBJ2-7 and V is TRBV5-6, with 11 nucleotides matching TRBD2. Germline trimming cut 5 bases from V and 0 bases from J; bases unmatched to any gene: 7. Germline CDR1 and CDR2: SGHDT and YYEEEE. The CDR3 contains 16 residues.

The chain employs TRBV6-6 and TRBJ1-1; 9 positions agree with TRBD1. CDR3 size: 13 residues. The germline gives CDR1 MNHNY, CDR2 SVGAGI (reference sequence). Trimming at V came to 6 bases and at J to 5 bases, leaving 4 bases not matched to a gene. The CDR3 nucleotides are TGTGCCAGCAGCCGACAGGGGGGTACTGAAGCTTTCTTT. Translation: CASSRQGGTEAFF.

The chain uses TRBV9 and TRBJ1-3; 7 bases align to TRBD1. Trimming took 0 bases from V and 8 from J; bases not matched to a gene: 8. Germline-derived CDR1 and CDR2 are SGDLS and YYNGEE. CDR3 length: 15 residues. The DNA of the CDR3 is TGTGCCAGCAGCGTAGCCGGACAGGATGGGGACACCATATATTTT. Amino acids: CASSVAGQDGDTIYF.

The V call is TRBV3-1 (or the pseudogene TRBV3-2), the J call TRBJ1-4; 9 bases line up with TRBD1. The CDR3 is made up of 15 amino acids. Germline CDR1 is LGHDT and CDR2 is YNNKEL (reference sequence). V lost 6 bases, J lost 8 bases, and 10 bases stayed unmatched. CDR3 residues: CASSLPGQGREKLFF. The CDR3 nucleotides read TGTGCCAGCAGTCTTCCGGGACAGGGACGCGAAAAACTGTTTTTT.

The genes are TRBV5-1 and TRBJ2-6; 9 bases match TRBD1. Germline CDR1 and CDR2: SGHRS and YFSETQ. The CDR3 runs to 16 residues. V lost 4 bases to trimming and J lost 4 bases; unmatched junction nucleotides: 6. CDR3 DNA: TGCGCCAGCAGCCATGGACAGGGGTCCGGGGCCAACGTCCTGACTTTC. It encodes CASSHGQGSGANVLTF.

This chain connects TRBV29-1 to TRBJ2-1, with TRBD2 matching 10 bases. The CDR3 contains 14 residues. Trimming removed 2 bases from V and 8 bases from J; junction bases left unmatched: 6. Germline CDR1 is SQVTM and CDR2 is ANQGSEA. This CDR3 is CSVEPSGGAYEQFF. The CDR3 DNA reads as TGCAGCGTTGAACCCAGCGGGGGGGCCTATGAGCAGTTCTTC.

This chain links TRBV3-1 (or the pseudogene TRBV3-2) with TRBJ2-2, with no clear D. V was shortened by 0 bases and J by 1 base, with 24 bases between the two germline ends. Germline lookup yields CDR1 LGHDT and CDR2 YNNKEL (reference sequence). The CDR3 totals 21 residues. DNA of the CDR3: TGTGCCAGCAGCCAAGACCTTTACTACGGCAGCACCATCAGGAACACCGGGGAGCTGTTTTTT. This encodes CASSQDLYYGSTIRNTGELFF.

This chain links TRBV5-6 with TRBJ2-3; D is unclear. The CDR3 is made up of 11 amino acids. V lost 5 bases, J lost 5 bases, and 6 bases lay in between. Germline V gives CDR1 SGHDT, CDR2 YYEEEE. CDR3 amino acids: CASSLQDTQYF. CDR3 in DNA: TGTGCCAGCAGTTTGCAAGATACGCAGTATTTT.